What follows are 19 T cell receptor beta chains derived from one specimen sequenced in a study of OX40 agonist ivuxolimab in advanced cancers. Clones were read by immunoSEQ multiplex PCR, and TCRdb kept only the in-frame ones, dropping some. Among some 26,000 clones, 70% to 90% were seen once, and the ten largest hold 26%. Source: CD4+ or CD8+ T cells sorted from blood, taken in a trial of the OX40 agonist ivuxolimab. The receptors stem from an adult with an advanced solid tumor such as melanoma, head and neck, liver or kidney cancer.

This clone was detected only once. The genes are TRBV19 and TRBJ2-1; 8 bases map to TRBD2. After removal of 2 bases from V and 2 bases from J, the junction contained 5 bases not matched to a gene. CDR1 is LNHDA and CDR2 is SQIVND in the germline V gene (reference sequence). This CDR3 spans 16 amino acids. The CDR3 DNA follows: TGTGCCAGTAGTATAATAGCGGGATTTCCCTACAATGAGCAGTTCTTC. This codes for CASSIIAGFPYNEQFF.

The J gene is TRBJ2-1, the V gene TRBV7-3; TRBD1 or TRBD2 may be the D gene (5 bases each). Trimming removed 0 bases from V and 6 bases from J, with 18 bases in between. The CDR3 runs 17 residues. In germline, CDR1 is SGHTA, CDR2 FQGTGA. This chain's CDR3 is CASSLTGELGSRNEQFF. CDR3 bases: TGTGCCAGCAGCTTAACGGGGGAACTAGGAAGCCGCAATGAGCAGTTCTTC.

The chain links TRBV5-1 to TRBJ2-4; no definite D call. Trimming stripped 4 bases from V and 5 bases from J, with 7 bases between. The CDR3 sequence is 12 residues long. The germline V gene has CDR1 SGHRS and CDR2 YFSETQ. The CDR3 region is CASSQGQNIQYF. The CDR3 nucleotides are TGCGCCAGCAGCCAAGGGCAAAACATTCAGTACTTC.

By sample share, this clone is medium-sized. The rearrangement uses TRBV19 and TRBJ1-5; D not resolved. V was shortened by 3 bases and J by 2 bases, with 11 bases between the two germline ends. The germline gives CDR1 LNHDA, CDR2 SQIVND (reference sequence). The CDR3 totals 15 residues. The CDR3 region is CASSIGVYGNQPQHF. The CDR3 DNA reads TGTGCCAGTAGTATCGGAGTTTATGGCAATCAGCCCCAGCATTTT.

The genes are TRBV27 and TRBJ2-7, with D maybe TRBD2 (6 bases). The CDR3 runs to 15 residues. The germline V and J ends were trimmed by 5 bases and 4 bases, with 18 bases remaining between them. Germline assignment: CDR1 MNHEY and CDR2 SMNVEV (reference sequence). CDR3 sequence (DNA): TGTGCCAGCAGTGCACTAGCCGATCGGCGGTACGAGCAGTACTTC. Its translation is CASSALADRRYEQYF.

DNA for the CDR3: TGTGCCAGCAGCGGGGGGATTCAGGATTTGACCGGGGAGCTGTTTTTT. This codes for CASSGGIQDLTGELFF. This sequence joins TRBV5-5 and TRBJ2-2; TRBD2 might be the D (6 bases). Deletions cut 4 bases from V and 5 bases from J, with 18 bases between. The germline CDR1 and CDR2 sequences are SGHKS and YYEKEE (reference sequence). CDR3 size: 16 residues. The variable domain in full, with the rest retrieved from reference TRBV5-5 and TRBJ2-2, is DAGVTQSPTHLIKTRGQQVTLRCSPISGHKSVSWYQQVLGQGPQFIFQYYEKEERGRGNFPDRFSARQFPNYSSELNVNALLLGDSALYLCASSGGIQDLTGELFFGEGSRLTVL.

V and J are TRBV6-5 and TRBJ1-1; 7 nucleotides agree with TRBD1. The CDR3 runs to 14 residues. Germline V gene sequence: CDR1 MNHEY, CDR2 SVGAGI. After removal of 0 bases from V and 7 bases from J, the junction contained 5 bases not matched to a gene. The CDR3 region is CASSYSGQIFEAFF. Here the CDR3 DNA reads TGTGCCAGCAGTTACTCGGGACAGATATTTGAAGCTTTCTTT.

V gene TRBV11-3 combines with J gene TRBJ2-7; TRBD1 is a possible D gene (6 bases). The CDR3 is made up of 15 amino acids. V lost 6 bases and J 2 bases, leaving 17 bases between the germline ends. Per germline, CDR1 SGHNT and CDR2 YENEEA. CDR3 protein: CASSQNLGQPYEQYF. For the CDR3, the DNA is TGTGCCAGCAGTCAAAATCTTGGACAGCCCTACGAGCAGTACTTC.

The genes are TRBV9 and TRBJ2-2; TRBD2 matches 7 bases. The ends lost 0 bases at V and 4 bases at J; junction bases unmatched: 3. The germline V gene encodes CDR1 SGDLS and CDR2 YYNGEE. The CDR3 covers 15 residues. The CDR3 loop is CASSVGPGGTGELFF. The CDR3 region has the DNA TGTGCCAGCAGCGTAGGGCCGGGAGGCACCGGGGAGCTGTTTTTT.

The V and J genes are TRBV4-1 and TRBJ1-3; perhaps TRBD1 as D (5 bases). Trimming stripped 5 bases from V and 1 base from J, with 6 bases between. The CDR3 covers 13 residues. Germline lookup yields CDR1 MGHRA and CDR2 YSYEKL. CDR3 sequence: CASSGASGNTIYF. CDR3 sequence (DNA): TGCGCCAGCAGCGGGGCTTCTGGAAACACCATATATTTT.

The chain links TRBV13 to TRBJ2-2, with D tentatively TRBD1 (5 bases). The CDR3 contains 13 residues. The V gene's germline CDR1 is PRHDT and CDR2 FYEKMQ (reference sequence). Trimming removed 8 bases at V and 8 bases at J, with 15 bases between. The CDR3 sequence: CASSTGRAGELFF. For the CDR3, the DNA is TGTGCCAGCTCCACGGGCAGGGCGGGGGAGCTGTTTTTT. The variable domain in full, with the rest retrieved from reference TRBV13 and TRBJ2-2, is AAGVIQSPRHLIKEKRETATLKCYPIPRHDTVYWYQQGPGQDPQFLISFYEKMQSDKGSIPDRFSAQQFSDYHSELNMSSLELGDSALYFCASSTGRAGELFFGEGSRLTVL.

V is TRBV5-4 and J is TRBJ1-1; D call uncertain. There are 13 residues in the CDR3. The ends were cut back, 4 bases at V and 11 bases at J, with 18 bases in the middle. Germline CDR1 and CDR2: SGHNT and YYREEE (reference sequence). CDR3 region: CASSPGGWALAFF. In nucleotides, the CDR3 is TGTGCCAGCAGCCCTGGAGGTTGGGCATTGGCTTTCTTT.

In this sample, this clone turned up a few times. The V and J genes are TRBV10-3 and TRBJ2-3; possibly TRBD1 or TRBD2 for D (5 bases each). The CDR3 loop spans 17 amino acids. CDR1 is ENHRY, CDR2 SYGVKD, per germline. V was shortened by 3 bases and J by 4 bases, with 20 bases between the two germline ends. The CDR3 DNA reads TGTGCCATCAGTGAAGTAGGGGACGGTCCACGGGCAGATACGCAGTATTTT. It codes for CAISEVGDGPRADTQYF.

The gene calls are TRBV2 and TRBJ2-4; 8 nucleotides agree with TRBD2. From germline, CDR1 is SNHLY and CDR2 FYNNEI. The CDR3 covers 15 residues. J gave up 0 bases and V 10 bases, and 8 bases lay outside the gene matches. CDR3 in amino acids: CATKLAELAKNIQYF. In nucleotides, the CDR3 is TGTGCCACCAAACTAGCGGAACTAGCCAAAAACATTCAGTACTTC.

The rearrangement uses TRBV11-2 and TRBJ2-3; D not resolved. Germline CDR1 SGHAT, CDR2 FQNNGV. Trimming left V 1 base short and J 2 bases short, with 10 bases between. The CDR3 runs 15 residues. This CDR3 reads CASSLVQRATDTQYF. CDR3 in DNA: TGTGCCAGCAGCTTAGTCCAAAGGGCCACAGATACGCAGTATTTT.

This clone was recorded only once. The chain employs TRBV5-6 and TRBJ1-5; D gene unclear. Germline CDR1 reads SGHDT; CDR2 reads YYEEEE. The V end lost 4 bases, the J end lost 7 bases, and 12 bases lay between the germline ends. The CDR3 runs to 13 residues. This CDR3 is CASSPSPGQPQHF. The CDR3 DNA follows: TGTGCCAGCAGCCCATCCCCAGGACAGCCCCAGCATTTT.

The V and J genes are TRBV6-1 and TRBJ1-5; no clear D. V lost 7 bases to trimming and J lost 6 bases, with 7 bases between them. This CDR3 is built from 11 residues. Germline lookup yields CDR1 MNHNS and CDR2 SASEGT. CDR3 loop: CASTDGQPQHF. CDR3 bases: TGTGCCAGCACCGACGGTCAGCCCCAGCATTTT.

This CDR3 is CASSLLGEWPYNEQFF. CDR3 DNA sequence: TGTGCCAGCAGCTTACTGGGAGAGTGGCCCTACAATGAGCAGTTCTTC. The chain recombines TRBV7-7 with TRBJ2-1, with a tentative D call TRBD2 (5 bases). There are 16 residues in the CDR3. Germline loops: CDR1 SSHAT, CDR2 FNYEAQ (reference sequence). V gave up 2 bases and J gave up 2 bases, with 13 bases separating them.

This clone was observed once. The rearrangement uses TRBV9 and TRBJ1-4, with a tentative D call TRBD1 (5 bases). This CDR3 comprises 15 residues. Germline lookup yields CDR1 SGDLS and CDR2 YYNGEE. The V end lost 3 bases, the J end lost 10 bases, and 19 bases lay between the germline ends. In DNA, the CDR3 is TGTGCCAGCAGCGACGGACATAAGGGACGAGGAAAACTGTTTTTT. Translated, it gives CASSDGHKGRGKLFF.